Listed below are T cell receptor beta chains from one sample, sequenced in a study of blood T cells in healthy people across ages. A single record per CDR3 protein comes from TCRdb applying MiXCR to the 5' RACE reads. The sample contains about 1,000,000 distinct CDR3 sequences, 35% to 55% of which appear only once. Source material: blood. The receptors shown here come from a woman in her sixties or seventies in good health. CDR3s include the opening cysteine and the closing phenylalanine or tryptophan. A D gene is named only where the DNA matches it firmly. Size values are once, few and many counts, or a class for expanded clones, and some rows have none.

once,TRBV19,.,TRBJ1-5,CASSIHQGLFGNQPQHF,TGTGCCAGTAGTATACACCAGGGTCTGTTTGGCAATCAGCCCCAGCATTTT
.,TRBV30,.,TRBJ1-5,CAWSTGQPQHF,TGTGCCTGGAGTACCGGCCAGCCCCAGCATTTT
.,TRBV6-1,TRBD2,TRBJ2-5,CASRRLADETQYF,TGTGCCAGCAGGAGGCTAGCGGATGAGACCCAGTACTTC
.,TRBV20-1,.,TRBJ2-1,CSAREMDGVNEQFF,TGCAGTGCTAGAGAAATGGACGGGGTCAATGAGCAGTTCTTC
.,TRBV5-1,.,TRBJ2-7,CASSFWGGASYEQYF,TGCGCCAGCAGCTTTTGGGGGGGGGCCTCCTACGAGCAGTACTTC
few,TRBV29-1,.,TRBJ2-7,CSARTGRDEQYF,TGCAGCGCAAGGACAGGGAGGGACGAGCAGTACTTC
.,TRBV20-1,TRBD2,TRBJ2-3,CSARWVQTSGTTQYF,TGCAGTGCTAGGTGGGTTCAAACTAGCGGGACGACGCAGTATTTT
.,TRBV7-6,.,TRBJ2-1,CACSLVGQYNEQFF,TGTGCCTGCAGCTTGGTTGGACAGTACAATGAGCAGTTCTTC
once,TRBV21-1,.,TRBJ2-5,CASSKNPSKETQYF,TGTGCCAGCAGCAAGAACCCCTCAAAAGAGACCCAGTACTTC
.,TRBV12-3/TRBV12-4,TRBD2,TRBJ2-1,CASRLAGGPHEQFF,TGTGCCAGCAGACTAGCGGGAGGGCCCCATGAGCAGTTCTTC
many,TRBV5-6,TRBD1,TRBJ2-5,CASSFGQGGETQYF,TGTGCCAGCAGCTTCGGACAGGGTGGGGAGACCCAGTACTTC
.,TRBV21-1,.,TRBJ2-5,CASSKETTERTTQYF,TGTGCCAGCAGCAAGGAGACCACCGAACGGACGACCCAGTACTTC
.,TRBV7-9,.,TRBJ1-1,CASILTRAARKNTEAFF,TGTGCCAGCATCCTTACCCGCGCGGCCAGGAAGAACACTGAAGCTTTCTTT
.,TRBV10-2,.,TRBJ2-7,CASSETGKAYEQYF,TGCGCCAGCAGTGAAACCGGGAAAGCCTACGAGCAGTACTTC
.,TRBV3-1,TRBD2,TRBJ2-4,CASSQAELAVNIQYF,TGTGCCAGCAGCCAAGCAGAACTAGCGGTAAACATTCAGTACTTC
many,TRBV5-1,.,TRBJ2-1,CASSLGGDYNEQFF,TGCGCCAGCAGCTTAGGGGGTGACTACAATGAGCAGTTCTTC
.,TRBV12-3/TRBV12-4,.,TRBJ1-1,CASRLAGANTEAFF,TGTGCCAGCAGGCTTGCAGGGGCGAACACTGAAGCTTTCTTT
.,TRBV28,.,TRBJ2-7,CASSADGGLRREQYF,TGTGCCAGCAGCGCAGACGGAGGACTAAGGCGCGAGCAGTACTTC
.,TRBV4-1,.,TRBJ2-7,CASNQGGGSYEQYF,TGCGCCAGCAACCAAGGAGGGGGCTCCTACGAGCAGTACTTC
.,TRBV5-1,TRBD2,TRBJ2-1,CASSLAVASGRNEQFF,TGCGCCAGCAGCTTGGCCGTAGCTAGCGGGAGGAATGAGCAGTTCTTC
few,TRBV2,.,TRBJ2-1,CASSEVRRSYNEQFF,TGTGCCAGCAGTGAAGTGAGAAGATCCTACAATGAGCAGTTCTTC
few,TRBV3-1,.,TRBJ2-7,CASSQGSIRGSYEQYF,TGTGCCAGCAGCCAAGGGTCCATCCGGGGCTCCTACGAGCAGTACTTC
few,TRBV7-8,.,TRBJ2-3,CASSLGAGFTDTQYF,TGTGCCAGCAGCTTAGGGGCGGGATTCACAGATACGCAGTATTTT
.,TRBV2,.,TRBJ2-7,CASSEAWSSYEQYF,TGTGCCAGCAGTGAAGCTTGGAGCTCCTACGAGCAGTACTTC
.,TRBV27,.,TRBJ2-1,CASSLFGAVRGSYNKQFF,TGTGCCAGCAGTTTATTTGGGGCAGTCCGAGGTTCCTACAATAAGCAGTTCTTC
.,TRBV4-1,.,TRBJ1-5,CASSQAGGGRPNQPQHF,TGCGCCAGCAGCCAAGCAGGTGGGGGGCGCCCCAATCAGCCCCAGCATTTT
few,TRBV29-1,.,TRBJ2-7,CSVDEGRDEQYF,TGCAGCGTTGACGAGGGTAGAGACGAGCAGTACTTC